One sample yielded the 30 T cell receptor beta chains listed below, sequenced in a study of blood T cell repertoires in COVID-19. Here immunoSEQ multiplex PCR was the method, and the copy in TCRdb shows in-frame clones only, minus some. The repertoire includes 60,000 to 70,000 clones, approximately 84% of them detected once, and about 15% sits in the top ten. Sequencing was performed on peripheral blood. These receptor sequences come from a man aged 35 to 55 with COVID-19, enrolled during active disease.

The chain joins TRBV28 to TRBJ1-2; 10 bases fit TRBD1. The CDR3 extends over 15 amino acids. V shed 4 bases, J shed 3 bases, and the junction held 5 bases outside the gene matches. CDR1 MDHEN and CDR2 SYDVKM come from the germline V gene. CDR3 residues: CASSSPGTGDYGYTF. The CDR3 DNA is TGTGCCAGCAGTTCCCCGGGGACAGGGGACTATGGCTACACCTTC.

The rearrangement links TRBV20-1 to TRBJ2-7; maybe TRBD1 (5 bases). V was clipped by 3 bases and J by 4 bases, with 16 bases between them. This CDR3 has 14 amino acids. Germline CDR1 DFQATT, CDR2 SNEGSKA (reference sequence). CDR3 in DNA: TGCAGTGCTAGTGACCTGGCAGGGATTTACGAGCAGTACTTC. Its translation: CSASDLAGIYEQYF.

About this clone itself: The junction departs from germline at one end; a sequencing error may be responsible. The chain uses TRBV5-1 and TRBJ2-3; 13 bases line up with TRBD2. The germline V gene encodes CDR1 SGHRS and CDR2 YFSETQ. CDR3 size: 16 residues. CDR3 residues: CASSLGTSGVTDTQYF. CDR3 sequence (DNA): TGCGCCAGCAGTTTGGGGACTAGCGGGGTCACAGATACGCAGTATTTT. The full variable domain, with the rest looked up from reference TRBV5-1 and TRBJ2-3, is KAGVTQTPRYLIKTRGQQVTLSCSPISGHRSVSWYQQTPGQGLQFLFEYFSETQRNKGNFPGRFSGRQFSNSRSEMNVSTLELGDSALYLCASSLGTSGVTDTQYFGPGTRLTVL.

The table lists this clone with a few counts. The V call is TRBV4-1, the J call TRBJ2-7, with 9 bases identical to TRBD1. CDR1 and CDR2 (germline): MGHRA, YSYEKL. This CDR3 spans 15 amino acids. The J segment lost 2 bases and the V segment lost 2 bases, leaving 4 bases of the junction unmatched. CDR3 amino acids: CASSQPGTGTYEQYF. CDR3 sequence (DNA): TGCGCCAGCAGCCAACCCGGGACAGGGACCTACGAGCAGTACTTC.

The chain links TRBV5-6 to TRBJ1-2, with 9 bases aligning to TRBD1. The CDR3 has 17 residues. V trimming: 0 bases; J trimming: 5 bases; junction bases outside the gene matches: 11. Per germline, CDR1 SGHDT and CDR2 YYEEEE. This chain's CDR3 is CASSLVGTGIFSYGYTF. The DNA of the CDR3 is TGTGCCAGCAGCTTGGTCGGGACAGGGATTTTCTCTTATGGCTACACCTTC.

DNA of the CDR3: TGTGCCAGCAGCCCCTCCGGGACAGGGGGCACTGAAGCTTTCTTT. Translated, it gives CASSPSGTGGTEAFF. The V and J genes are TRBV28 and TRBJ1-1; 11 positions match TRBD1. V lost 6 bases and J lost 4; bases outside the gene matches: 7. CDR1 is MDHEN and CDR2 is SYDVKM in the germline V gene. There are 15 residues in the CDR3.

This clone was detected once. This chain connects TRBV6-5 to TRBJ1-6, with TRBD1 identical over 8 bases. The CDR3 sequence is 15 residues long. After removal of 5 bases from V and 7 bases from J, the junction contained 7 bases not matched to a gene. The germline V gene has CDR1 MNHEY and CDR2 SVGAGI. The CDR3 coding sequence is TGTGCCAGCAGTATAACAGGGGGTGGAAATTCACCCCTCCACTTT. It specifies CASSITGGGNSPLHF.

By share, this clone counts as medium-sized (0.01 to 0.1%). CDR3 sequence: CASARSGANVLTF. CDR3 coding DNA: TGTGCCAGCGCGCGCTCTGGGGCCAACGTCCTGACTTTC. The chain combines TRBV6-5 with TRBJ2-6; D ambiguous. Germline CDR1 and CDR2: MNHEY and SVGAGI. This CDR3 contains 13 residues. With 8 bases removed from V and 0 bases from J, the gap between germline ends came to 5 bases.

The chain joins TRBV6-1 to TRBJ1-2; D gene ambiguous. Germline lookup yields CDR1 MNHNS and CDR2 SASEGT. V lost 1 base and J lost 8, with 11 bases in between. The CDR3 extends over 13 amino acids. The CDR3 reads CASSEEERGGYTF. The CDR3 nucleotides are TGTGCCAGCAGTGAAGAAGAGAGAGGGGGCTACACCTTC.

The V gene is TRBV5-1, the J gene TRBJ2-7; 10 bases line up with TRBD2. Trimming took 4 bases from V and 0 from J; bases not matched to a gene: 16. Germline assignment: CDR1 SGHRS and CDR2 YFSETQ. This CDR3 comprises 19 residues. The CDR3 region is CASSASVTSGVSSSYEQYF. As DNA, the CDR3 is TGCGCCAGCAGCGCATCTGTAACTAGCGGGGTCTCAAGCTCCTACGAGCAGTACTTC.

Here the CDR3 DNA reads TGTGCCAGCAGTAAAAGGGGGCGGCAGTTGGGAACTGAAGCTTTCTTT. Its translation is CASSKRGRQLGTEAFF. V and J are TRBV27 and TRBJ1-1, with 7 nucleotides matching TRBD1. Germline CDR1 reads MNHEY; CDR2 reads SMNVEV (reference sequence). V was pared by 5 bases and J by 5 bases, with 14 bases of the junction left unmatched. This CDR3 contains 16 residues.

The genes are TRBV2 and TRBJ1-2, with D perhaps TRBD1 (5 bases). CDR1 SNHLY and CDR2 FYNNEI come from the germline V gene. The ends were cut back, 6 bases at V and 2 bases at J, with 10 bases in the middle. This CDR3 is built from 13 residues. The CDR3 region is CASRETVNYGYTF. The CDR3 bases are TGTGCCAGCAGAGAGACAGTGAACTATGGCTACACCTTC.

CDR3 protein: CASSFRGGLIYEQYF. DNA of the CDR3: TGTGCCAGCAGCTTCCGGGGGGGACTGATTTACGAGCAGTACTTC. The chain combines TRBV9 with TRBJ2-7, with 8 nucleotides matching TRBD2. The V gene's germline CDR1 is SGDLS and CDR2 YYNGEE. Losses at the gene ends were 4 bases for V and 4 bases for J; bases not matched to a gene: 10. CDR3 size: 15 residues.

This sequence joins TRBV2 and TRBJ1-4, with a tentative D call TRBD1 (6 bases). Trimming pared 2 bases from V and 7 bases from J, leaving 14 bases between. This CDR3 is built from 15 residues. Germline assignment: CDR1 SNHLY and CDR2 FYNNEI. The DNA of the CDR3 is TGTGCCAGCAGTGAAAGGGGGGGGCCCAGTGAAAAACTGTTTTTT. This encodes CASSERGGPSEKLFF.

This chain links TRBV7-9 with TRBJ2-7; maybe TRBD1 (5 bases). Trimming removed 5 bases at V and 0 bases at J, with 14 bases between. CDR1 is SEHNR and CDR2 is FQNEAQ in the germline V gene (reference sequence). The CDR3 contains 15 residues. In DNA form, the CDR3 reads TGTGCCAGCAGCCTTCTCCCGCAGGGCTCCTACGAGCAGTACTTC. Its translation: CASSLLPQGSYEQYF.

This clone has more than one count but fewer than ten. This chain joins TRBV28 and TRBJ1-2; 10 nucleotides align to TRBD1. Trimming at V came to 7 bases and at J to 7 bases, leaving 9 bases not matched to a gene. Germline-derived CDR1 and CDR2 are MDHEN and SYDVKM. The CDR3 spans 14 residues. Written as DNA, the CDR3 is TGTGCCAGCAACACGGGACAGGGGAGTTTTGGCTACACCTTC. Protein sequence: CASNTGQGSFGYTF.

V and J are TRBV5-1 and TRBJ2-3; TRBD2 is a possible D gene (6 bases). V lost 2 bases and J lost 7, with 17 bases in between. Looked up from germline, CDR1 is SGHRS and CDR2 is YFSETQ. This CDR3 is 15 amino acids long. The CDR3 sequence: CASSFVGQGGNTQYF. The CDR3 bases are TGCGCCAGCAGCTTTGTGGGGCAGGGAGGAAATACGCAGTATTTT. The full variable domain, completed using reference TRBV5-1 and TRBJ2-3, is KAGVTQTPRYLIKTRGQQVTLSCSPISGHRSVSWYQQTPGQGLQFLFEYFSETQRNKGNFPGRFSGRQFSNSRSEMNVSTLELGDSALYLCASSFVGQGGNTQYFGPGTRLTVL.

V is TRBV28 and J is TRBJ1-1, with TRBD1 matching 8 bases. The length of the CDR3 is 15 residues. CDR1 and CDR2 (germline): MDHEN, SYDVKM. The ends lost 6 bases at V and 0 bases at J; junction bases unmatched: 6. The CDR3 coding sequence is TGTGCCAGCAGGGGACAGGTAAACATGAACACTGAAGCTTTCTTT. Its translation: CASRGQVNMNTEAFF.

This rearrangement joins TRBV19 to TRBJ1-4; 8 nucleotides line up with TRBD1. Trimming took 7 bases from V and 6 from J; bases not matched to a gene: 7. The CDR3 runs to 14 residues. The germline V gene has CDR1 LNHDA and CDR2 SQIVND (reference sequence). CDR3 coding DNA: TGTGCCAGTAAGGACAGGGTTAGGGATGAAAAACTGTTTTTT. This codes for CASKDRVRDEKLFF.

V is TRBV7-9 and J is TRBJ2-2; 7 bases fit TRBD1. The V gene end was trimmed by 6 bases and the J gene end by 0 bases; junction bases not matched to a gene: 10. Germline CDR1 reads SEHNR; CDR2 reads FQNEAQ (reference sequence). The length of the CDR3 is 17 residues. The CDR3 here is CASRERDSYANTGELFF. The CDR3 nucleotides are TGTGCCAGCAGGGAAAGGGACAGCTACGCGAACACCGGGGAGCTGTTTTTT.

The chain has TRBV14 and TRBJ2-1; tentative D call: TRBD2 (6 bases). The length of the CDR3 is 14 residues. The ends were cut back, 4 bases at V and 6 bases at J, with 13 bases in the middle. Germline CDR1 is SGHDN and CDR2 is FVKESK. The CDR3 region has the DNA TGTGCCAGCAGCCTCGGGGGAGCAGGCAATGAGCAGTTCTTC. Protein sequence: CASSLGGAGNEQFF.

This chain joins TRBV4-1 and TRBJ1-1; a weak D match, TRBD1 (6 bases). Germline-derived CDR1 and CDR2 are MGHRA and YSYEKL. Trimming took 1 base from V and 8 from J, leaving 14 bases between them. The CDR3 spans 14 residues. The CDR3 bases are TGCGCCAGCAGCCAAGCAAACCCGACAGGCGAAGCTTTCTTT. Translating gives CASSQANPTGEAFF.

Details on this clone: Relative to the germline gene, one junction end is altered; a read error may explain this. Here the CDR3 DNA reads TGTGCCAGCAGTTTAGAGACAGGGTCAGGCCGTGAGACCCAGTACTTC. Its protein is CASSLETGSGRETQYF. The chain combines TRBV7-9 with TRBJ2-5, with 7 bases fitting TRBD1. The length of the CDR3 is 16 residues. Germline-derived CDR1 and CDR2 are SEHNR and FQNEAQ (reference sequence).

This sequence joins TRBV19 and TRBJ2-1, with TRBD2 matching over 7 bases. Germline trimming cut 2 bases from V and 6 bases from J; bases unmatched to any gene: 4. The germline gives CDR1 LNHDA, CDR2 SQIVND (reference sequence). The CDR3 runs 14 residues. The CDR3 here is CASSISRTSNEQFF. CDR3 sequence (DNA): TGTGCCAGTAGTATATCCAGGACTAGCAATGAGCAGTTCTTC. The complete variable domain, with remaining parts taken from reference TRBV19 and TRBJ2-1, reads DGGITQSPKYLFRKEGQNVTLSCEQNLNHDAMYWYRQDPGQGLRLIYYSQIVNDFQKGDIAEGYSVSREKKESFPLTVTSAQKNPTAFYLCASSISRTSNEQFFGPGTRLTVL.

The chain has TRBV5-4 and TRBJ2-1; TRBD2 matches 13 bases. The junction had 12 bases not matched to a gene; V was cut back by 5 bases and J by 7 bases. From germline, CDR1 is SGHNT and CDR2 YYREEE (reference sequence). The CDR3 has 17 amino acids. In DNA, the CDR3 is TGTGCCAGCAGAGGGACTAGCGGGGACCCCCCTAAGAATGAGCAGTTCTTC. Amino acids: CASRGTSGDPPKNEQFF. Complete variable domain (other parts from reference TRBV5-4 and TRBJ2-1): ETGVTQSPTHLIKTRGQQVTLRCSSQSGHNTVSWYQQALGQGPQFIFQYYREEENGRGNFPPRFSGLQFPNYSSELNVNALELDDSALYLCASRGTSGDPPKNEQFFGPGTRLTVL.

The rearrangement joins TRBV11-2 to TRBJ2-3, with a weak D call TRBD2 (6 bases). The V gene's germline CDR1 is SGHAT and CDR2 FQNNGV. With 0 bases removed from V and 0 bases from J, the gap between germline ends came to 10 bases. This CDR3 is 16 amino acids long. CDR3 residues: CASSLDAGPSTDTQYF. Here the CDR3 DNA reads TGTGCCAGCAGCTTAGATGCGGGGCCCAGCACAGATACGCAGTATTTT.

This chain connects TRBV28 to TRBJ2-1; 9 bases align to TRBD1. V was clipped by 5 bases and J by 7 bases; unmatched bases: 12. The length of the CDR3 is 16 residues. Germline loops: CDR1 MDHEN, CDR2 SYDVKM. This chain's CDR3 is CASSDPRGQGFNEQFF. DNA for the CDR3: TGTGCCAGCAGTGACCCACGGGGACAGGGATTTAATGAGCAGTTCTTC. Variable domain in full (rest from reference TRBV28 and TRBJ2-1): DVKVTQSSRYLVKRTGEKVFLECVQDMDHENMFWYRQDPGLGLRLIYFSYDVKMKEKGDIPEGYSVSREKKERFSLILESASTNQTSMYLCASSDPRGQGFNEQFFGPGTRLTVL.

This sequence joins TRBV6-5 and TRBJ1-2, with 7 bases identical to TRBD1. With V trimmed by 6 bases and J by 4 bases, 5 bases remained unmatched. CDR3 size: 13 residues. Germline V gene data show CDR1 as MNHEY and CDR2 as SVGAGI. The CDR3, as DNA: TGTGCCAGCAGCCGGGGACAGCGCTATGGCTACACCTTC. Its translation is CASSRGQRYGYTF.

The rearrangement joins TRBV3-1 (or the pseudogene TRBV3-2) to TRBJ1-5, with D possibly TRBD1 on 5 matching bases. This CDR3 is built from 15 residues. Between the trimmed V and J ends, which lost 0 bases and 7 bases, there was a span of 13 bases. Germline CDR1 and CDR2: LGHDT and YNNKEL (reference sequence). CDR3 region: CASSQDAREEQPQHF. The DNA of the CDR3 is TGTGCCAGCAGCCAAGATGCCAGGGAAGAACAGCCCCAGCATTTT.

The chain carries TRBV5-1 and TRBJ2-5; TRBD2 matches 9 bases. The CDR3 is made up of 15 amino acids. V lost 0 bases, J lost 5 bases, and 5 bases stayed unmatched. Germline V gives CDR1 SGHRS, CDR2 YFSETQ. The CDR3 DNA reads as TGCGCCAGCAGCTTGGCCCCAGCGGGGGGTGAGACCCAGTACTTC. It encodes CASSLAPAGGETQYF.